Shown below are 9 T cell receptor beta chains from a single sample sequenced in a study of T-cell reconstitution after alpha-beta-depleted transplantation in children. As it was prepared, the TCRbeta library received unique molecular identifiers. Via MiXCR, TCRdb re-called the PCR reads, giving one row per CDR3 protein. The data contain approximately 520,000 distinct CDR3 sequences, 11% of them seen just once; the ten biggest clones take up about 15%. The sequencing here drew on PBMCs, mostly from graft donor cells, taken 180 days after TCRalphabeta/CD19-depleted stem cell transplant. These TCRs come from a female patient between 2 and 15 years old who had a stem cell transplant for aplastic anemia, so the T cells may come from the graft donor.

This clonotype has just a few counts. The CDR3 region is CSVSTGQNYGYTF. CDR3 DNA sequence: TGCAGCGTCTCGACAGGACAGAACTATGGCTACACCTTC. This chain links TRBV29-1 with TRBJ1-2; tentative D call: TRBD1 (6 bases). The CDR3 extends over 13 amino acids. CDR1 and CDR2 (germline): SQVTM, ANQGSEA. V was clipped by 6 bases and J by 2 bases, with 13 bases between them. Full variable domain (outside the CDR3, taken from reference TRBV29-1 and TRBJ1-2): SAVISQKPSRDICQRGTSLTIQCQVDSQVTMMFWYRQQPGQSLTLIATANQGSEATYESGFVIDKFPISRPNLTFSTLTVSNMSPEDSSIYLCSVSTGQNYGYTFGSGTRLTVV.

At least ten counts were recorded for this clonotype. CDR3 protein: CASQSTGYEQYF. The CDR3 DNA reads TGCGCCAGCCAAAGTACAGGCTACGAGCAGTACTTC. The chain recombines TRBV5-1 with TRBJ2-7; TRBD1 might be the D (5 bases). Germline-derived CDR1 and CDR2 are SGHRS and YFSETQ. V dropped 7 bases and J dropped 3 bases, with 11 bases sitting between them. This CDR3 region has 12 residues.

The rearrangement uses TRBV28 and TRBJ2-7; 10 nucleotides line up with TRBD1. V lost 5 bases to trimming and J lost 4 bases; unmatched junction nucleotides: 14. Germline V lookup: CDR1 MDHEN, CDR2 SYDVKM. This CDR3 contains 17 residues. This chain's CDR3 is CASSPPGRDRGRYEQYV. The CDR3 nucleotides read TGTGCCAGCAGTCCTCCCGGTCGGGACAGGGGACGTTACGAGCAGTACGTC.

V and J are TRBV18 and TRBJ1-2; D not certain. Germline-derived CDR1 and CDR2 are KGHSH and LQKENI. The CDR3 is made up of 14 amino acids. V was pared by 1 base and J by 3 bases, with 9 bases between. CDR3 DNA: TGTGCCAGCTCACCACAGGAAGGTCACTATGGCTACACCTTC. Translation: CASSPQEGHYGYTF.

The chain uses TRBV20-1 and TRBJ1-1; TRBD1 might be the D (5 bases). The length of the CDR3 is 14 residues. V lost 2 bases and J lost 0, with 10 bases in between. CDR1 and CDR2 (germline): DFQATT, SNEGSKA (reference sequence). The CDR3 here is CSARRQSMNTEAFF. For the CDR3, the DNA is TGCAGTGCTAGAAGACAGAGCATGAACACTGAAGCTTTCTTT.

The chain uses TRBV7-6 and TRBJ2-2, with 11 bases lining up with TRBD2. This CDR3 has 16 amino acids. V was pared by 5 bases and J by 6 bases, with 8 bases of the junction left unmatched. The germline V gene has CDR1 SGHVS and CDR2 FNYEAQ. CDR3: CASSLPSGRRSGELFF. The CDR3 bases are TGTGCCAGCAGCCTCCCTAGCGGGAGGCGGTCCGGGGAGCTGTTTTTT.

This clonotype has just a few counts. The V gene is TRBV28, the J gene TRBJ2-7; D perhaps matches TRBD1 (5 bases). V was trimmed by 3 bases and J by 7 bases, leaving 19 bases between them. Germline CDR1 MDHEN, CDR2 SYDVKM. The CDR3 sequence is 15 residues long. This CDR3 is CASSFRGYRQLEQYF. CDR3 sequence (DNA): TGTGCCAGCAGTTTTAGGGGCTATCGTCAGTTAGAGCAGTACTTC.

The genes are TRBV4-3 and TRBJ2-7, with D possibly matching TRBD2 (6 bases). Germline values: CDR1 LGHNA, CDR2 YSLEER. V gave up 1 base and J gave up 0 bases, with 13 bases separating them. This CDR3 spans 16 amino acids. The CDR3 protein is CASSQGRGRGSYEQYF. CDR3 DNA sequence: TGCGCCAGCAGCCAAGGACGGGGGAGAGGCTCCTACGAGCAGTACTTC.

The rearrangement uses TRBV6-2 or TRBV6-3 and TRBJ1-1; a weak D match, TRBD1 (5 bases). Trimming removed 9 bases from V and 1 base from J, with 18 bases in between. CDR1 is MNHEY and CDR2 is SVGEGT in the germline V gene. The CDR3 loop spans 15 amino acids. CDR3 sequence: CASREGTKGNTEAFF. The CDR3 nucleotides are TGTGCCAGTAGAGAAGGGACCAAGGGGAACACTGAAGCTTTCTTT.